This T cell receptor beta chain appears in the sequencing data of a study of control samples from healthy donors and cancer patients. CDR3 size: 14 residues. Trimming cost V 6 bases and J 9 bases; bases outside gene matches: 11. Germline CDR1 MDHEN, CDR2 SYDVKM. The repertoire was sequenced with immunoSEQ multiplex PCR; TCRdb's copy has only in-frame clones and lacks some. The sample contains about 140,000 clones, more than 90% of which appear only once. The sample comprised blood. This TCR was recovered from a man younger than 45 in good health. The chain recombines TRBV28 with TRBJ2-1, with 7 bases that match TRBD1. For the CDR3, the DNA is TGTGCCAGCAGCTTCTCCGTCACAGGGGTTGAGCAGTTCTTC. It specifies CASSFSVTGVEQFF.